Below, one T cell receptor beta chain is given with its context. Only in-frame clones appear in the TCRdb table, and some are missing; sequencing was by immunoSEQ multiplex PCR. Of tens of thousands of clones in the sample, roughly 94% are singletons; the top ten hold more than 0.7%. Germline CDR1 reads SGHRS; CDR2 reads YFSETQ. The CDR3 extends over 11 amino acids. The ends were cut back, 4 bases at V and 1 base at J, with 2 bases in the middle. This entry is derived from a study of T cell clonotyping in hematopoietic cell transplantation. The chain combines TRBV5-1 with TRBJ2-5; D not certain. Sequenced sample: peripheral blood mononuclear cells. The receptor comes from a woman between 50 and 59 years old in good health. Some clones in this sample may be carry-over from other donors' samples. The CDR3 bases are TGCGCCAGCAGCATCCAAGAGACCCAGTACTTC. Translating it yields CASSIQETQYF.